This T cell receptor (beta chain) originates from a study of cytomegalovirus exposure and HLA in healthy donors. Study overall: HLA-typed donors were the source of 80 million to 90 million unique TCRs, which an early data release held. Notes on the study in general: When analyzed later, a missense DCLRE1C variant was found to be linked to TCR beta V- and J-gene trimming.

PCR involved 60 Vbeta and 13 Jbeta primers. Assay used: immunoSEQ multiplex PCR; TCRdb lists only in-frame clones, some missing. Altogether about 210,000 clones are present, about nine tenths being singletons, with the ten largest covering under 1.2%. Trimming at V came to 6 bases and at J to 8 bases, leaving 16 bases not matched to a gene. CDR1 MNHEY and CDR2 SMNVEV come from the germline V gene (reference sequence). The CDR3 has 18 amino acids. As regards this clone: The antigen is undetermined.

The rearrangement links TRBV27 to TRBJ2-3, with 14 bases lining up with TRBD2. Material: PBMCs. The receptor was derived from a boy younger than 10 in good health and CMV-seronegative. CDR3: CASSPRSPTSGGAGTQYF. CDR3 sequence (DNA): TGTGCCAGCAGCCCACGTTCACCGACTAGCGGGGGGGCAGGTACGCAGTATTTT.